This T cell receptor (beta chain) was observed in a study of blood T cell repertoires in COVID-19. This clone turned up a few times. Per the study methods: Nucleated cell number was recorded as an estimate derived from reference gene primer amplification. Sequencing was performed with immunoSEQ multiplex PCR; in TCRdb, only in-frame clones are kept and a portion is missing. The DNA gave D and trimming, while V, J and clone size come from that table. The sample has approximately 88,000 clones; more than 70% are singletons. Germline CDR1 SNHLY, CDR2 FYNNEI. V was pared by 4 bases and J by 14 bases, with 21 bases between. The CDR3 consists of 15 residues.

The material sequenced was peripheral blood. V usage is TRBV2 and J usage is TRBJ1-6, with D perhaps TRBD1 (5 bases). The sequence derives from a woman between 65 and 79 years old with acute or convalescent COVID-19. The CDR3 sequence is CASSGGTSDVVALHF. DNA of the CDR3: TGTGCCAGCAGTGGCGGGACGTCGGACGTGGTGGCCCTCCACTTT. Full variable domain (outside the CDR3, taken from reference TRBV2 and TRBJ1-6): EPEVTQTPSHQVTQMGQEVILRCVPISNHLYFYWYRQILGQKVEFLVSFYNNEISEKSEIFDDQFSVERPDGSNFTLKIRSTKLEDSAMYFCASSGGTSDVVALHFGNGTRLTVT.